This TCR beta chain was profiled in a study of cytomegalovirus exposure and HLA in healthy donors. Germline V gives CDR1 MNHEY, CDR2 SVGAGI. J lost 7 bases, V lost 2 bases, and 11 bases had no gene match. This CDR3 is built from 15 residues. PCR employed 60 Vbeta and 13 Jbeta primers. Clones were read by immunoSEQ multiplex PCR, and TCRdb kept only the in-frame ones, dropping some. The sample has around 29,000 clones. The chain combines TRBV6-5 with TRBJ2-7; the match to TRBD1 covers 7 bases. The sequence was obtained from a man aged 25 to 40 in good health and CMV-seronegative. Sequencing used PBMCs. The CDR3: CASSYSGEGAGEQYF. CDR3 nucleotides: TGTGCCAGCAGTTACAGTGGAGAGGGGGCGGGTGAGCAGTACTTC.